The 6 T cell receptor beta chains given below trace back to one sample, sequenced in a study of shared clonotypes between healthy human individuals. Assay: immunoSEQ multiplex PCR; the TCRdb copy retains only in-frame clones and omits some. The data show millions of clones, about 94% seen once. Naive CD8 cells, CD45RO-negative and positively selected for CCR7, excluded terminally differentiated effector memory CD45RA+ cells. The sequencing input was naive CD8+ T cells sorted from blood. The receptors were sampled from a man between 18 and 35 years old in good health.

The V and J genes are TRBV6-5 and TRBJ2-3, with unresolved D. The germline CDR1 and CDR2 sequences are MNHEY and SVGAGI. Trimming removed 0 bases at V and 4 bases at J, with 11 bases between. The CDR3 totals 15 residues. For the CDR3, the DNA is TGTGCCAGCAGTTACTCATTCCCCGGATCAGATACGCAGTATTTT. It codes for CASSYSFPGSDTQYF.

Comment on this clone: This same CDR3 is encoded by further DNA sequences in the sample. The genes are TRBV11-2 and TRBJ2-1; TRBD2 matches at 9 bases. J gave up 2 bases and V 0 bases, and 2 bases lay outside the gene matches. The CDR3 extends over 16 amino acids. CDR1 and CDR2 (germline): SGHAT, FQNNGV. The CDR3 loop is CASSLDPSGTYNEQFF. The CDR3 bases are TGTGCCAGCAGCTTAGATCCTAGCGGGACCTACAATGAGCAGTTCTTC.

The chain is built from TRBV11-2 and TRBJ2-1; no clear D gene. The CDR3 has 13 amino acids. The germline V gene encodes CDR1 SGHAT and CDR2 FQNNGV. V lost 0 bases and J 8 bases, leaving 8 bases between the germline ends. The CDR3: CASSLEAGYEQFF. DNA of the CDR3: TGTGCCAGCAGCTTAGAGGCCGGCTATGAGCAGTTCTTC. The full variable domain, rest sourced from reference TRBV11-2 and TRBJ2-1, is EAGVAQSPRYKIIEKRQSVAFWCNPISGHATLYWYQQILGQGPKLLIQFQNNGVVDDSQLPKDRFSAERLKGVDSTLKIQPAKLEDSAVYLCASSLEAGYEQFFGPGTRLTVL.

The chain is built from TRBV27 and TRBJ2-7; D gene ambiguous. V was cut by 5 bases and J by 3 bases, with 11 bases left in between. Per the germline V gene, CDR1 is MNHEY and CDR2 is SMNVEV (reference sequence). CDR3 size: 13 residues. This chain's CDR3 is CASSPLDIYEQYF. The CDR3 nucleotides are TGTGCCAGCAGTCCCCTCGACATCTACGAGCAGTACTTC.

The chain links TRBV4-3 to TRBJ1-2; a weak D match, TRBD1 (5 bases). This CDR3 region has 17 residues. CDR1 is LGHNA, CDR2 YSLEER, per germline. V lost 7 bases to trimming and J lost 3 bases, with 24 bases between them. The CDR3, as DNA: TGCGCCAGCAACCCGGACATCGGTGGATCCCCTTACTATGGCTACACCTTC. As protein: CASNPDIGGSPYYGYTF.

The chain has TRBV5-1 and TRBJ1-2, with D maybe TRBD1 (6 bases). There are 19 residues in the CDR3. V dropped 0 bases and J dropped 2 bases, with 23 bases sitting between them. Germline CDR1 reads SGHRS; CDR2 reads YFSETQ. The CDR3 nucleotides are TGCGCCAGCAGCTTGGAGCCCCGACAATGGGGGGCGCGGAACTATGGCTACACCTTC. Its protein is CASSLEPRQWGARNYGYTF. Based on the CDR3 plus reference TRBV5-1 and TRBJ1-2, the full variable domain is KAGVTQTPRYLIKTRGQQVTLSCSPISGHRSVSWYQQTPGQGLQFLFEYFSETQRNKGNFPGRFSGRQFSNSRSEMNVSTLELGDSALYLCASSLEPRQWGARNYGYTFGSGTRLTVV.